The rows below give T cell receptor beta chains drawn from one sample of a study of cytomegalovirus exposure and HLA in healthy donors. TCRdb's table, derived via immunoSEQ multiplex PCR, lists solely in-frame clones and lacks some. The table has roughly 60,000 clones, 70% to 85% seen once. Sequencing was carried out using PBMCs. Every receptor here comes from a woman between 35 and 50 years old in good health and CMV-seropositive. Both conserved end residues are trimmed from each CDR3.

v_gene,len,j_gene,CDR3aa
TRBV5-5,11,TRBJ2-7,ASSPGQSYEQY
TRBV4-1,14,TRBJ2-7,ASSPPGTGGKYEQY
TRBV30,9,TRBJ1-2,AWSVPLSYT
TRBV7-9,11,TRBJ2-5,ASSFGRAETQY
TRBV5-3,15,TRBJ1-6,ARRHRGGNQNNSPLH
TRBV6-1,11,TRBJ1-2,ASGRTGGDGYT
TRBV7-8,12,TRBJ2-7,ATGLGGQGYEQY
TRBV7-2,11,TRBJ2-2,ASSLLLTGELF
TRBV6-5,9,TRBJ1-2,AILDYYGYT
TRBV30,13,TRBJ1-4,AWSVGTGGHEKLF
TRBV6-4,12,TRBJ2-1,ASSEGLASNEQF
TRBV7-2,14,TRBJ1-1,ASSSPAGKTNTEAF
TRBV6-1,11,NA,ASCSPGAYEQY
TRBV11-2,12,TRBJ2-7,ASSRTGAPYEQY
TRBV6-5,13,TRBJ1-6,ASSPLVRGDSPLH
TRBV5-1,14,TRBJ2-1,ASSLEGGTGGIWQF
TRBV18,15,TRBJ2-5,ASSLGLAGVRGETQY
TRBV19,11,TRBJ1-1,AIRDRDNNEAF
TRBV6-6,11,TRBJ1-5,ASSYERGQPQH
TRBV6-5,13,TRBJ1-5,ASSSGGAGNQPQH
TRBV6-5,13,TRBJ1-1,ASRGQGGLNTEAF
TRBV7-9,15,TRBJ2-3,ASSPGGQRSSTDTQY
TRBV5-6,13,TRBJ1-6,ASSLSDRDNSPLH
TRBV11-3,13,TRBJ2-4,ASSPPGTSGAHQY
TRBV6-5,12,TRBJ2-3,ASNTPKGGDTQY
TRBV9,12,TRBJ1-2,ASSSRLGDYGYT
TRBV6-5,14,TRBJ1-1,ASSYGGRVVGTEAF
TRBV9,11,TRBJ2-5,ASSVAFQETQY